This entry lists 27 T cell receptor beta chains sequenced from one sample in a study of control samples from healthy donors and cancer patients. Sequenced by immunoSEQ multiplex PCR; TCRdb stores in-frame clones only, minus some. The table has under 200,000 clones, 95% to 96% seen once. Sequenced sample: blood. These receptors originate from a woman aged 25 to 45 in good health.

DNA for the CDR3: TGTGCCAGCAGCTTAAGACGGGGTTTTTGGAATTCACCCCTCCACTTT. Translation gives CASSLRRGFWNSPLHF. The V and J genes are TRBV7-3 and TRBJ1-6; D remains unclear. Trimming stripped 1 base from V and 7 bases from J, with 14 bases between. Germline V gene data show CDR1 as SGHTA and CDR2 as FQGTGA. This CDR3 region has 16 residues.

The chain carries TRBV10-2 and TRBJ2-3, with a possible D match to TRBD2 (6 bases). This CDR3 has 16 amino acids. The germline V gene has CDR1 WSHSY and CDR2 SAAADI. Trimming shortened V by 0 bases and J by 6 bases, and 16 bases separated the two germline ends. The CDR3 DNA reads TGCGCCAGCAGTGAGTCGGCTAGCGCCTTGGCGGATACGCAGTATTTT. Translating gives CASSESASALADTQYF.

This clone was counted once. This rearrangement joins TRBV11-2 to TRBJ1-6, with D unresolved. Deletions cut 7 bases from V and 6 bases from J, with 16 bases between. The CDR3 totals 15 residues. CDR1 SGHAT and CDR2 FQNNGV come from the germline V gene. The CDR3 sequence: CASTLEATSNSPLHF. The CDR3 DNA follows: TGTGCCAGCACCCTAGAGGCGACCAGTAATTCACCCCTCCACTTT.

This clone was seen once. The chain couples TRBV29-1 to TRBJ2-3; D gene unclear. V shed 0 bases and J shed 6 bases, with 10 bases lying between them. The CDR3 has 13 residues. Per germline, CDR1 SQVTM and CDR2 ANQGSEA. The CDR3 sequence is CSVEDLLADTQYF. As DNA, the CDR3 is TGCAGCGTTGAAGATCTTTTAGCCGATACGCAGTATTTT.

The chain uses TRBV10-1 and TRBJ2-5; D not certain. Trimming removed 7 bases at V and 2 bases at J, with 17 bases between. The V gene's germline CDR1 is WNHNN and CDR2 SYGVQD (reference sequence). The CDR3 is 15 residues long. CDR3 sequence reads: CASTSSQPLQETQYF. The CDR3 DNA follows: TGCGCCAGCACCTCCTCACAACCACTTCAAGAGACCCAGTACTTC.

The chain is built from TRBV18 and TRBJ1-1; the match to TRBD1 covers 10 bases. This CDR3 contains 16 residues. V shed 3 bases, J shed 3 bases, and the junction held 7 bases outside the gene matches. Germline V gene sequence: CDR1 KGHSH, CDR2 LQKENI. CDR3 DNA sequence: TGTGCCAGCTCACCGACATCCGGGACAGGGGACACTGAAGCTTTCTTT. This gives the protein CASSPTSGTGDTEAFF.

The gene calls are TRBV27 and TRBJ1-1; 8 bases are a match to TRBD1. The CDR3 is 14 residues long. J gave up 6 bases and V 5 bases, and 8 bases lay outside the gene matches. Germline CDR1 and CDR2: MNHEY and SMNVEV (reference sequence). CDR3 DNA sequence: TGTGCCAGCAGTCCCACAGGGGGGGTCGCTGAAGCTTTCTTT. Its protein product is CASSPTGGVAEAFF.

This rearrangement joins TRBV28 to TRBJ1-5; TRBD1 agrees at 7 bases. The CDR3 has 14 amino acids. Losses at the gene ends were 6 bases for V and 1 base for J; bases not matched to a gene: 3. Germline V lookup: CDR1 MDHEN, CDR2 SYDVKM. The chain's CDR3 is CASRGGSSNQPQHF. DNA of the CDR3: TGTGCCAGCAGAGGGGGCTCCAGCAATCAGCCCCAGCATTTT.

The rearrangement joins TRBV18 to TRBJ1-2; 10 bases match TRBD1. Germline CDR1 reads KGHSH; CDR2 reads LQKENI. Germline trimming cut 6 bases from V and 7 bases from J; bases unmatched to any gene: 5. This CDR3 comprises 13 residues. The CDR3: CASSATGGVGYTF. CDR3 nucleotides: TGTGCCAGCTCCGCGACAGGGGGCGTTGGCTACACCTTC.

The chain joins TRBV7-9 to TRBJ1-5, with D perhaps matching TRBD1 (5 bases). Trimming pared 1 base from V and 12 bases from J, leaving 13 bases between. The CDR3 contains 13 residues. CDR1 and CDR2 (germline): SEHNR, FQNEAQ (reference sequence). CDR3 loop: CASSLGEGRNQHF. Written as DNA, the CDR3 is TGTGCCAGCAGCTTAGGAGAGGGGAGGAACCAGCATTTT.

The gene calls are TRBV9 and TRBJ2-5, with 7 bases identical to TRBD2. The CDR3 covers 15 residues. With 0 bases clipped from V and 3 bases from J, the junction kept 5 bases outside the gene matches. The V gene's germline CDR1 is SGDLS and CDR2 YYNGEE. The CDR3 DNA follows: TGTGCCAGCAGCGTAGGGGAGGGCAGGGAAGAGACCCAGTACTTC. This encodes CASSVGEGREETQYF.

The chain uses TRBV2 and TRBJ1-2; D gene uncertain. CDR1 and CDR2 from the germline V gene are SNHLY and FYNNEI. The CDR3 runs to 17 residues. V was cut by 3 bases and J by 1 base, with 18 bases left in between. CDR3 residues: CASSDGTLTGGNYGYTF. CDR3 in DNA: TGTGCCAGCAGTGACGGTACTCTCACCGGAGGTAACTATGGCTACACCTTC.

The genes are TRBV28 and TRBJ2-3; 7 nucleotides align to TRBD2. CDR3 length equals 15 residues. Germline lookup yields CDR1 MDHEN and CDR2 SYDVKM. The ends lost 6 bases at V and 7 bases at J; junction bases unmatched: 13. The CDR3 DNA sequence: TGTGCCAGCAGCTCCGGGGGGAACGAACCGAATACGCAGTATTTT. This codes for CASSSGGNEPNTQYF.

The chain has TRBV10-3 and TRBJ1-2; D is uncertain. Trimming removed 4 bases at V and 0 bases at J, with 3 bases between. CDR1 and CDR2 (germline): ENHRY, SYGVKD. This CDR3 has 12 amino acids. CDR3 sequence (DNA): TGTGCCATCAGTGCCACTAACTATGGCTACACCTTC. Its protein product is CAISATNYGYTF.

The chain links TRBV5-6 to TRBJ1-5; D ambiguous. Germline V gene sequence: CDR1 SGHDT, CDR2 YYEEEE. Trimming left V 3 bases short and J 5 bases short, with 9 bases between. This CDR3 is built from 13 residues. This CDR3 reads CASSSGIDQPQHF. DNA of the CDR3: TGTGCCAGCAGCTCTGGGATTGATCAGCCCCAGCATTTT.

The chain uses TRBV11-2 and TRBJ2-1; 11 bases align to TRBD2. The CDR3 extends over 17 amino acids. The V gene's germline CDR1 is SGHAT and CDR2 FQNNGV. V lost 1 base to trimming and J lost 0 bases; unmatched junction nucleotides: 2. The CDR3 DNA reads TGTGCCAGCAGCTTAGCTAGCGGGGGGATCTCCTACAATGAGCAGTTCTTC. It yields the protein CASSLASGGISYNEQFF.

The chain employs TRBV18 and TRBJ2-1; 13 bases agree with TRBD2. The CDR3 loop spans 15 amino acids. J gave up 7 bases and V 1 base, and 1 base lay outside the gene matches. Germline V gene lookup returns CDR1 KGHSH and CDR2 LQKENI. The CDR3 reads CASSPRLAGGNEQFF. DNA for the CDR3: TGTGCCAGCTCACCACGACTAGCGGGAGGTAATGAGCAGTTCTTC.

The V and J genes are TRBV3-1 (or the pseudogene TRBV3-2) and TRBJ2-7; D perhaps matches TRBD2 (5 bases). The CDR3 runs 15 residues. With 9 bases removed from V and 6 bases from J, the gap between germline ends came to 24 bases. In germline, CDR1 is LGHDT, CDR2 YNNKEL (reference sequence). This chain's CDR3 is CASNLGSPGAGEQYF. DNA of the CDR3: TGTGCCAGTAATTTAGGGAGCCCTGGTGCGGGCGAGCAGTACTTC.

The chain is built from TRBV7-8 and TRBJ2-5; 7 bases map to TRBD2. The CDR3 has 13 amino acids. The ends lost 0 bases at V and 5 bases at J; junction bases unmatched: 0. The germline V gene encodes CDR1 SGHVS and CDR2 FQNEAQ. The CDR3 region has the DNA TGTGCCAGCAGCTTAGCGGGGGGGGAGACCCAGTACTTC. Protein sequence: CASSLAGGETQYF.

This clone has just one count. The CDR3 region is CAWSDGFDTEAFF. In DNA form, the CDR3 reads TGTGCCTGGAGTGATGGGTTCGACACTGAAGCTTTCTTT. The V call is TRBV30, the J call TRBJ1-1; D gene unclear. Germline-derived CDR1 and CDR2 are GTSNPN and SVGIG (reference sequence). V shed 1 base and J shed 3 bases, with 9 bases lying between them. This CDR3 spans 13 amino acids.

This chain links TRBV6-6 with TRBJ1-1; perhaps TRBD1 as D (5 bases). Germline V CDR1 and CDR2: MNHNY, SVGAGI (reference sequence). CDR3 length equals 13 residues. The ends were cut back, 7 bases at V and 6 bases at J, with 15 bases in the middle. CDR3 DNA sequence: TGTGCCAGCAATTCCATGGGGGGGGCTGAAGCTTTCTTT. It yields the protein CASNSMGGAEAFF.

For the CDR3, the DNA is TGTGCCATCAGTGGGGGGAGCACAGATACGCAGTATTTT. Its translation is CAISGGSTDTQYF. This chain links TRBV10-3 with TRBJ2-3, with D perhaps TRBD1 or TRBD2 (5 bases each). Trimming removed 4 bases at V and 0 bases at J, with 5 bases between. The CDR3 covers 13 residues. Germline V gene sequence: CDR1 ENHRY, CDR2 SYGVKD.

The chain is built from TRBV14 and TRBJ2-1; a weak D match, TRBD2 (7 bases). CDR1 SGHDN and CDR2 FVKESK come from the germline V gene. The CDR3 length is 15 residues. Deletions cut 2 bases from V and 6 bases from J, with 14 bases between. As DNA, the CDR3 is TGTGCCAGCAGCCAACAACGCGGGGGCCTCAATGAGCAGTTCTTC. Translating gives CASSQQRGGLNEQFF.

V usage is TRBV4-2 and J usage is TRBJ2-2, with D unresolved. Trimming removed 0 bases at V and 6 bases at J, with 8 bases between. The CDR3 contains 14 residues. Germline V CDR1 and CDR2: LGHNA, YNFKEQ. The CDR3 loop reads CASSQDMESGELFF. CDR3 DNA sequence: TGTGCCAGCAGCCAAGATATGGAATCCGGGGAGCTGTTTTTT.

J is TRBJ1-1 and V is TRBV9; 10 nucleotides line up with TRBD1. Losses at the gene ends were 4 bases for V and 1 base for J; bases not matched to a gene: 7. The CDR3 contains 16 residues. Germline-derived CDR1 and CDR2 are SGDLS and YYNGEE. The CDR3 sequence: CASSLSGTGANTEAFF. CDR3 DNA: TGTGCCAGCAGCCTCTCCGGGACAGGGGCGAACACTGAAGCTTTCTTT.

The chain couples TRBV7-8 to TRBJ2-7; no clear D. This CDR3 has 14 residues. V lost 0 bases and J 3 bases, leaving 9 bases between the germline ends. Germline CDR1 SGHVS, CDR2 FQNEAQ. The CDR3 region is CASSLAEVNYEQYF. The CDR3 DNA reads TGTGCCAGCAGCTTAGCGGAAGTGAACTACGAGCAGTACTTC.

This clone has just one count. The chain carries TRBV9 and TRBJ1-4, with D perhaps matching TRBD1 (5 bases). The CDR3 runs to 15 residues. V dropped 5 bases and J dropped 3 bases, with 14 bases sitting between them. In germline, CDR1 is SGDLS, CDR2 YYNGEE. CDR3 in amino acids: CASSPGGRANEKLFF. The CDR3 region has the DNA TGTGCCAGCAGTCCCGGGGGGAGAGCTAATGAAAAACTGTTTTTT.